This paragraph reports one TCR beta chain. Its cognate antigen is unknown. The junction had 12 bases not matched to a gene; V was cut back by 8 bases and J by 6 bases. This CDR3 contains 14 residues. This sample is part of a study of CD8 T cells in Susac syndrome. Background on the study: When their blood was taken, patients with Susac syndrome were therapy-naive, taking corticosteroids, or taking intravenous immunoglobulin alone.

Purification of the CD8+ and CD4+ T cells relied on negative isolation, and TEMRA cells underwent FACS enrichment. Study results and limitations: Regarding the TCR sequencing and HLA analysis, the study admitted that a relatively small number of individuals were involved.

A quantity of roughly 0.5 to 1 ug RNA underwent reverse transcription using random hexamers. TCRdb itself ran the immunoSEQ multiplex PCR reads through MiXCR, one entry per CDR3 protein. The data hold 85,000 to 95,000 distinct CDR3 sequences, with over 90% observed a single time. The chain recombines TRBV12-3 or TRBV12-4 with TRBJ1-1, with 7 bases that match TRBD1. Sequencing used CD4+ T cells from PBMCs. The TCR comes from a human donor with Susac syndrome. The CDR3 reads CASWSRDRAAEAFF. The CDR3 coding sequence is TGTGCCAGCTGGTCCAGGGACAGAGCCGCTGAAGCTTTCTTT.